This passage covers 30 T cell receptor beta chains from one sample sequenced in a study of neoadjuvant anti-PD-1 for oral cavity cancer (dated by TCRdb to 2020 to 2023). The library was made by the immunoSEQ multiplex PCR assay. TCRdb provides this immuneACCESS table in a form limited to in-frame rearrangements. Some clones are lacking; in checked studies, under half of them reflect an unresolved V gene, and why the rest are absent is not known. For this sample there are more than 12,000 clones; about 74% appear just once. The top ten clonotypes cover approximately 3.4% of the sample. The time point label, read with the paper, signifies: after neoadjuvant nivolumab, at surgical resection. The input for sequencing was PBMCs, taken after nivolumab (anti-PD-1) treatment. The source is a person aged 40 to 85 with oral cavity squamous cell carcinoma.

CDR3 nucleotides: TGTGCCAGCAGCTTAGCGGGGGACCGAGATACGCAGTATTTT. Translated, it gives CASSLAGDRDTQYF. V is TRBV7-8 and J is TRBJ2-3; D possibly uses TRBD1 or TRBD2 (5 bases each). This CDR3 is 14 amino acids long. CDR1 and CDR2 (germline): SGHVS, FQNEAQ. Trimming cost V 0 bases and J 5 bases, with 9 bases left between them.

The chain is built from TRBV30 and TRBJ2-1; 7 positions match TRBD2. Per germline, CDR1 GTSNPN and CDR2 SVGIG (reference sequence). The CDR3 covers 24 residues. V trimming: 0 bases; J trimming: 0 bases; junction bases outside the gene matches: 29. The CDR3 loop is CAWSVMMGREVFQPGGISYNEQFF. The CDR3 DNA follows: TGTGCCTGGAGTGTAATGATGGGCAGGGAGGTTTTTCAGCCGGGAGGTATCTCCTACAATGAGCAGTTCTTC.

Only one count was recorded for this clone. CDR3 nucleotide sequence: TGTGCCTGCCTGAGGGGTGAAAGAGGGAACACCATATATTTT. Its protein product is CACLRGERGNTIYF. The genes are TRBV30 and TRBJ1-3; D perhaps matches TRBD1 (5 bases). The CDR3 length is 14 residues. V lost 6 bases to trimming and J lost 7 bases, with 19 bases between them. In germline, CDR1 is GTSNPN, CDR2 SVGIG (reference sequence).

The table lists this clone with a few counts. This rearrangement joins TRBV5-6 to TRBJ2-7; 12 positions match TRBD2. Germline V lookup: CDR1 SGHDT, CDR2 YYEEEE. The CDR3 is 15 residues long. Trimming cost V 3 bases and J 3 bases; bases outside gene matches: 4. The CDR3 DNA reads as TGTGCCAGCAGCTCGGGACTAGCGGGCAACTACGAGCAGTACTTC. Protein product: CASSSGLAGNYEQYF.

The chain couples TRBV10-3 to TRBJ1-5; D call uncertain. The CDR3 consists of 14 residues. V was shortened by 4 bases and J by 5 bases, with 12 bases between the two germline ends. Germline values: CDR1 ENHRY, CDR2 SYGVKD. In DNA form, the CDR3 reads TGTGCCATCAGTGCAGCCCAGAGGGATCAGCCCCAGCATTTT. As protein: CAISAAQRDQPQHF.

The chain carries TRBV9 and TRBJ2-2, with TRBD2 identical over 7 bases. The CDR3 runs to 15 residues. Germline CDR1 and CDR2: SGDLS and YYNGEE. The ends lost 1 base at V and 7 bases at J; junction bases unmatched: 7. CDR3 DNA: TGTGCCAGCAGCGTACAGCGGGACGGCAACGGGGAGCTGTTTTTT. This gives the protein CASSVQRDGNGELFF.

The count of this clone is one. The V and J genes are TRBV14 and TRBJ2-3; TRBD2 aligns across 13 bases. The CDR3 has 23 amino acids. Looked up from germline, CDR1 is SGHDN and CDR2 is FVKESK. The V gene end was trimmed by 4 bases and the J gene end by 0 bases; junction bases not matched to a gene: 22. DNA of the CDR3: TGTGCCAGCAGCCTCGACCCTCGTTGGACTAGCGGGAGAACCCATTACAGCACAGATACGCAGTATTTT. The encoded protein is CASSLDPRWTSGRTHYSTDTQYF.

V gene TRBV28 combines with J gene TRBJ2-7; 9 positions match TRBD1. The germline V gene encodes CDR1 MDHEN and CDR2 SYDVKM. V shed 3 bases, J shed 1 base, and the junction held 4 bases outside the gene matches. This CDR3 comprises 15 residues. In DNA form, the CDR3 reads TGTGCCAGCAGTTTCGGAGGGACAGGGTCCTACGAGCAGTACTTC. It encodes CASSFGGTGSYEQYF.

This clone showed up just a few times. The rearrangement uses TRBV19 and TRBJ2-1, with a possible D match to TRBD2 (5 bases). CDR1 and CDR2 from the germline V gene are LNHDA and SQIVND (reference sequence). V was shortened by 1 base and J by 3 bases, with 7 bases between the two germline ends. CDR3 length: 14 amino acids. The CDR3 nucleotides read TGTGCCAGTAGTATAGGAGACTACTACAATGAGCAGTTCTTC. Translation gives CASSIGDYYNEQFF.

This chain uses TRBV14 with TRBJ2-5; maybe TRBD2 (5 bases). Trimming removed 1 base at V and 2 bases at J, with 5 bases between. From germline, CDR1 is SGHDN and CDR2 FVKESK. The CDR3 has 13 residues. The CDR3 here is CASSQGLQETQYF. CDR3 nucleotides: TGTGCCAGCAGCCAAGGACTACAAGAGACCCAGTACTTC.

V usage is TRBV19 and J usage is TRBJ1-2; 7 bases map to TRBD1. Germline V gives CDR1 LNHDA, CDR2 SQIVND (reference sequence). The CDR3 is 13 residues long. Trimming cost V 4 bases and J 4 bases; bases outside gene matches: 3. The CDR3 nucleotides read TGTGCCAGTAGTAAACAGGGGTCCTATGGCTACACCTTC. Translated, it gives CASSKQGSYGYTF. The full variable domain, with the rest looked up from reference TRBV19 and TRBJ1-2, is DGGITQSPKYLFRKEGQNVTLSCEQNLNHDAMYWYRQDPGQGLRLIYYSQIVNDFQKGDIAEGYSVSREKKESFPLTVTSAQKNPTAFYLCASSKQGSYGYTFGSGTRLTVV.

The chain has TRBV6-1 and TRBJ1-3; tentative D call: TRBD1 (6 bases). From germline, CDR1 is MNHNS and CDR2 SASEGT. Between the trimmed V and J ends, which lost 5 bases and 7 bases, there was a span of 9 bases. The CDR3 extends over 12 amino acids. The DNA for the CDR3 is TGTGCCAGCAGTCCTCAGGGGAACACCATATATTTT. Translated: CASSPQGNTIYF.

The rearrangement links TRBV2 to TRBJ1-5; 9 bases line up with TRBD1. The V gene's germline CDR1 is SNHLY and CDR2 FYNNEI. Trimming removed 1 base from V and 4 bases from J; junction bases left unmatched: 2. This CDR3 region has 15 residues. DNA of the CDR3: TGTGCCAGCAGTGAAGAACAGGGGGCGAATCAGCCCCAGCATTTT. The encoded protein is CASSEEQGANQPQHF.

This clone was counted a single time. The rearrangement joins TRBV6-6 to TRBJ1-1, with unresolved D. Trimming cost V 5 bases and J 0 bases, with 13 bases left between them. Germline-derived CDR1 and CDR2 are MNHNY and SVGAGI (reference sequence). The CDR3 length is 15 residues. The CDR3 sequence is CASSPGNNMNTEAFF. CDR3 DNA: TGTGCCAGCAGTCCGGGGAATAACATGAACACTGAAGCTTTCTTT.

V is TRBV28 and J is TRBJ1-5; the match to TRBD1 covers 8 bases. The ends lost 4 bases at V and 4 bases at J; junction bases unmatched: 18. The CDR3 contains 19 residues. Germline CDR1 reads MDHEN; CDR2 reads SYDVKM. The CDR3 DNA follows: TGTGCCAGCAGTTACGCCATCTATCGGACAGGGATTTCAAATCAGCCCCAGCATTTT. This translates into CASSYAIYRTGISNQPQHF.

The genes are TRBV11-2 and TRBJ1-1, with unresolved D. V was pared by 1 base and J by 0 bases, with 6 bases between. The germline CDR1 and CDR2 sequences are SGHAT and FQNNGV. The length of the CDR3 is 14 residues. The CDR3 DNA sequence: TGTGCCAGCAGCTTAGGTGTTCTGAACACTGAAGCTTTCTTT. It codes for CASSLGVLNTEAFF.

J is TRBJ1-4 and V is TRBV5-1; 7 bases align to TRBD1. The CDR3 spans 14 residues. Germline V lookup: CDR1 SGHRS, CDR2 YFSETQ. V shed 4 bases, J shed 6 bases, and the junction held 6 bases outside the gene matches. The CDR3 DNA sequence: TGCGCCAGCAGCCCCGACAGGGAACATGAAAAACTGTTTTTT. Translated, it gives CASSPDREHEKLFF.

The CDR3, as DNA: TGTGCCAGCAGCTTAGTGACAGGGAGTGAAAAACTGTTTTTT. Encoded protein: CASSLVTGSEKLFF. This chain connects TRBV7-9 to TRBJ1-4; 7 bases align to TRBD1. CDR1 and CDR2 from the germline V gene are SEHNR and FQNEAQ (reference sequence). This CDR3 contains 14 residues. V lost 1 base and J lost 7; bases outside the gene matches: 3.

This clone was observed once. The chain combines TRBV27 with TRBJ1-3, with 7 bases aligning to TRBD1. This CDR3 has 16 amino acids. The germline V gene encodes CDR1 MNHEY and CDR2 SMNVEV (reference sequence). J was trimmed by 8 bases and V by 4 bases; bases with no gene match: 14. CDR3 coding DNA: TGTGCCAGCAGTTCTTCCCTCCCCCGACAGGGAGACACCATATATTTT. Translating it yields CASSSSLPRQGDTIYF.

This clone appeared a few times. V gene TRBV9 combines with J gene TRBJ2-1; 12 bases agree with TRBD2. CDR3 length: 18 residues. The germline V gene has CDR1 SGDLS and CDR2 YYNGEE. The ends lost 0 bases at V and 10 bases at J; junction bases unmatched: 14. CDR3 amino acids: CASSVVASGRGFPGEQFF. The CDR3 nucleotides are TGTGCCAGCAGCGTAGTGGCTAGCGGGAGGGGCTTTCCGGGGGAGCAGTTCTTC.

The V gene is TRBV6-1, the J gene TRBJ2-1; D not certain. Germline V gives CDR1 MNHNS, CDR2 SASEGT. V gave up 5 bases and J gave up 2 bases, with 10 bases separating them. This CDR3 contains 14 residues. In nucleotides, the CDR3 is TGTGCCAGCAGTATGGATGTGGCCTACAATGAGCAGTTCTTC. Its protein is CASSMDVAYNEQFF.

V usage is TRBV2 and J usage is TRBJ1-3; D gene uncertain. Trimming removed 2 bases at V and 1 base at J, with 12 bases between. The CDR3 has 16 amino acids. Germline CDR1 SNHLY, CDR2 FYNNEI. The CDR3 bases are TGTGCCAGCAGTGAATGGGTTCGGTGGTCTGGAAACACCATATATTTT. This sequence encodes CASSEWVRWSGNTIYF.

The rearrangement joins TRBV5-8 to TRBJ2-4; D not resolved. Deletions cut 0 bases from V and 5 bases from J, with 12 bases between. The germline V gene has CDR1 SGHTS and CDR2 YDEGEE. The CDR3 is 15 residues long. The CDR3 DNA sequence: TGTGCCAGCAGCTTGGCCCTGGCTCGGCAAAACATTCAGTACTTC. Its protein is CASSLALARQNIQYF.

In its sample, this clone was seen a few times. CDR3 residues: CASSLRGGYEQYF. The CDR3, as DNA: TGCGCCAGCAGCTTAAGGGGGGGTTACGAGCAGTACTTC. The J gene is TRBJ2-7, the V gene TRBV5-1, with TRBD2 as a possible D gene (7 bases). V was trimmed by 2 bases and J by 4 bases, leaving 10 bases between them. The CDR3 totals 13 residues. Germline CDR1 and CDR2: SGHRS and YFSETQ.

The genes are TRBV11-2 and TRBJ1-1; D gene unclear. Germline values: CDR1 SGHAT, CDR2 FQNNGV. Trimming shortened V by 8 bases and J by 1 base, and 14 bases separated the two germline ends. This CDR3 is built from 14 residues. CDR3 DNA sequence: TGTGCCAGCCTTCCATTCCCGGGGAACACTGAAGCTTTCTTT. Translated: CASLPFPGNTEAFF.

Here the CDR3 reads CAWSGQQNTEAFF. The CDR3 DNA is TGTGCCTGGAGTGGGCAGCAAAACACTGAAGCTTTCTTT. The gene calls are TRBV30 and TRBJ1-1; D is undetermined. The CDR3 totals 13 residues. CDR1 GTSNPN and CDR2 SVGIG come from the germline V gene (reference sequence). V shed 1 base and J shed 2 bases, with 8 bases lying between them.

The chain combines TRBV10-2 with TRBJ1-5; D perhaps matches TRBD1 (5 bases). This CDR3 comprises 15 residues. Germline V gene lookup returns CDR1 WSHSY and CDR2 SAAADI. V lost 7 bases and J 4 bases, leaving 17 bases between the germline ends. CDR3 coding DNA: TGCGCCAGCACCGTTTCCGGGGGTTCAAATCAGCCCCAGCATTTT. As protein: CASTVSGGSNQPQHF.

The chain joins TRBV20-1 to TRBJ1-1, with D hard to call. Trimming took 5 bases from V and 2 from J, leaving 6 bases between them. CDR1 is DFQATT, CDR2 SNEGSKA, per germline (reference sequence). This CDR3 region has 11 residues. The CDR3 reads CSAHLNTEAFF. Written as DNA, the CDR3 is TGCAGTGCTCATCTTAACACTGAAGCTTTCTTT.

The CDR3 sequence: CASSLWDQFKADTQYF. The CDR3, as DNA: TGTGCCAGCAGCCTCTGGGACCAATTCAAGGCAGATACGCAGTATTTT. The V and J genes are TRBV21-1 and TRBJ2-3. TRBV21-1 is marked as a pseudogene. The CDR3 totals 16 residues.

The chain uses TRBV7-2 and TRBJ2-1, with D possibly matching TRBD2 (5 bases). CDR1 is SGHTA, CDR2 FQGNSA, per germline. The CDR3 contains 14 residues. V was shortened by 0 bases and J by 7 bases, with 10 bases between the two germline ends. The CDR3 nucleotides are TGTGCCAGCAGCTTAGCGCGCGGGTTGAATGAGCAGTTCTTC. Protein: CASSLARGLNEQFF.